The 17 T cell receptor beta chains below come from one sample, sequenced in a study of cytomegalovirus exposure and HLA in healthy donors. It was with 60 Vbeta and 13 Jbeta primers that the PCR ran. The table came from immunoSEQ multiplex PCR; TCRdb's copy has only in-frame clones and leaves some out. Of roughly 120,000 clones listed, 81% are singletons. Sequenced material: PBMCs. These receptors all come from a young woman in good health and CMV-seronegative.

V gene TRBV27 combines with J gene TRBJ1-5, with a weak D call TRBD1 (5 bases). Germline CDR1 MNHEY, CDR2 SMNVEV (reference sequence). Trimming pared 5 bases from V and 1 base from J, leaving 9 bases between. CDR3 length: 14 residues. The CDR3 DNA is TGTGCCAGCAGTCCAACAGGCAGCAATCAGCCCCAGCATTTT. The encoded protein is CASSPTGSNQPQHF.

The chain recombines TRBV29-1 with TRBJ2-7; D not certain. The CDR3 contains 13 residues. CDR1 SQVTM and CDR2 ANQGSEA come from the germline V gene. The V end was cut by 3 bases, the J end by 0 bases, with 9 bases between. The CDR3 nucleotides are TGCAGCGTTGACTCGGGTGGCTCCTACGAGCAGTACTTC. Protein sequence: CSVDSGGSYEQYF.

This clone was seen a few times. The rearrangement links TRBV6-4 to TRBJ2-3, with a tentative D call TRBD2 (5 bases). Looked up from germline, CDR1 is MRHNA and CDR2 is SNTAGT. The CDR3 is 15 amino acids. V shed 4 bases and J shed 1 base, with 12 bases lying between them. The CDR3 nucleotides read TGTGCCAGCAGTGTGCGAGGGCTGGGCACAGATACGCAGTATTTT. Amino acids: CASSVRGLGTDTQYF.

The gene calls are TRBV9 and TRBJ2-5; no reliable D call. The better agreement between TRBJ2-7 and the DNA end casts doubt on the J call. Germline CDR1 SGDLS, CDR2 YYNGEE. The CDR3 runs to 15 residues. The CDR3 DNA reads as TGTGCCAGCAGCGTAGGGCCGACGGAGAGCTACGAGCAGTACTTC. Amino acid sequence: CASSVGPTESYEQYF.

The rearrangement uses TRBV19 and TRBJ1-3; D is uncertain. Germline CDR1 LNHDA, CDR2 SQIVND (reference sequence). V was trimmed by 6 bases and J by 0 bases, leaving 12 bases between them. This CDR3 region has 15 residues. The CDR3 reads CASRHQPSSGNTIYF. CDR3 nucleotide sequence: TGTGCCAGTAGACACCAACCCTCCTCTGGAAACACCATATATTTT.

V gene TRBV5-5 combines with J gene TRBJ2-3; D remains ambiguous. Germline-derived CDR1 and CDR2 are SGHKS and YYEKEE (reference sequence). There are 14 residues in the CDR3. The germline V and J ends were trimmed by 1 base and 2 bases, with 8 bases remaining between them. CDR3 DNA sequence: TGTGCCAGCAGCTTGACGGTAGCCACAGATACGCAGTATTTT. It is translated as CASSLTVATDTQYF.

A word on this clone: Other DNA sequences of this sample code for an identical CDR3. The rearrangement uses TRBV29-1 and TRBJ2-3; perhaps TRBD2 as D (5 bases). This CDR3 contains 14 residues. Germline CDR1 reads SQVTM; CDR2 reads ANQGSEA. V lost 7 bases to trimming and J lost 5 bases, with 19 bases between them. CDR3 protein: CSASGPPAGDTQYF. The CDR3 bases are TGCAGCGCCTCTGGACCACCGGCGGGAGATACGCAGTATTTT.

This rearrangement joins TRBV27 to TRBJ1-3, with D unresolved. Germline V gene sequence: CDR1 MNHEY, CDR2 SMNVEV (reference sequence). This CDR3 has 16 amino acids. V gave up 5 bases and J gave up 0 bases, with 14 bases separating them. CDR3 in DNA: TGTGCCAGCAGTCCCGCAACAGCTCACTCTGGAAACACCATATATTTT. It translates to CASSPATAHSGNTIYF.

This clone was recorded a few times. The chain has TRBV18 and TRBJ2-3; 8 bases are shared with TRBD1. The CDR3 loop spans 14 amino acids. Germline lookup yields CDR1 KGHSH and CDR2 LQKENI. V was clipped by 5 bases and J by 1 base; unmatched bases: 2. The CDR3 sequence is CASSTTGGTDTQYF. CDR3 coding DNA: TGTGCCAGCTCAACGACAGGGGGCACAGATACGCAGTATTTT. Based on the CDR3 plus reference TRBV18 and TRBJ2-3, the full variable domain is NAGVMQNPRHLVRRRGQEARLRCSPMKGHSHVYWYRQLPEEGLKFMVYLQKENIIDESGMPKERFSAEFPKEGPSILRIQQVVRGDSAAYFCASSTTGGTDTQYFGPGTRLTVL.

This chain connects TRBV7-2 to TRBJ2-3; 13 bases align to TRBD2. The V and J ends lost 5 bases and 8 bases, in that order; junction bases with no gene match: 4. The germline V gene has CDR1 SGHTA and CDR2 FQGNSA. The CDR3 is made up of 14 amino acids. Written as DNA, the CDR3 is TGTGCCAGCAGCCACGGACTAGCGGGAGTTACGCAGTATTTT. Its translation: CASSHGLAGVTQYF.

The rearrangement uses TRBV10-3 and TRBJ1-5, with TRBD1 identical over 11 bases. In germline, CDR1 is ENHRY, CDR2 SYGVKD. The CDR3 totals 16 residues. The ends lost 3 bases at V and 3 bases at J; junction bases unmatched: 4. CDR3 region: CAISDGDRGVNQPQHF. Here the CDR3 DNA reads TGTGCCATCAGTGACGGGGACAGGGGGGTCAATCAGCCCCAGCATTTT.

The chain carries TRBV7-9 and TRBJ2-7, with 8 bases fitting TRBD2. The CDR3 totals 16 residues. V was pared by 5 bases and J by 0 bases, with 9 bases of the junction left unmatched. Germline V gene data show CDR1 as SEHNR and CDR2 as FQNEAQ (reference sequence). CDR3 loop: CASSTWGSGSSYEQYF. The CDR3 region has the DNA TGTGCCAGCAGCACATGGGGGAGCGGGAGCTCCTACGAGCAGTACTTC.

The chain is built from TRBV19 and TRBJ1-5; possibly TRBD1 for D (6 bases). Germline CDR1 and CDR2: LNHDA and SQIVND (reference sequence). Trimming stripped 3 bases from V and 3 bases from J, with 18 bases between. The CDR3 is made up of 17 amino acids. CDR3: CASSIWGGPNNNQPQHF. The CDR3 DNA follows: TGTGCCAGTAGTATTTGGGGGGGCCCAAACAACAATCAGCCCCAGCATTTT.

This clone appeared once. This chain joins TRBV5-1 and TRBJ2-1, with 8 bases fitting TRBD1. This CDR3 has 15 residues. V dropped 0 bases and J dropped 10; count of bases not matched to a gene: 9. Germline CDR1 SGHRS, CDR2 YFSETQ. The CDR3 DNA reads TGCGCCAGCAGCTTGGGGGGGACAGGCTTCGGCGAGCAGTTCTTC. Amino acids: CASSLGGTGFGEQFF.

The rearrangement joins TRBV18 to TRBJ1-1; D is ambiguous. Germline CDR1 is KGHSH and CDR2 is LQKENI. The CDR3 has 14 amino acids. Trimming removed 3 bases at V and 4 bases at J, with 12 bases between. CDR3 sequence reads: CASSPRSAGTEAFF. The DNA for the CDR3 is TGTGCCAGCTCACCCCGTTCAGCGGGCACTGAAGCTTTCTTT.

This chain uses TRBV6-6 with TRBJ1-2; 7 bases are shared with TRBD1. The CDR3 covers 12 residues. Trimming removed 4 bases from V and 8 bases from J; junction bases left unmatched: 4. Germline V gene data show CDR1 as MNHNY and CDR2 as SVGAGI (reference sequence). The CDR3 protein is CASSFHRGGYTF. The CDR3 bases are TGTGCCAGCAGTTTCCACAGGGGCGGCTACACCTTC.

The CDR3 DNA is TGTGCCATCAGTGAACAGGGGGCGGAAGGCTACACCTTC. It encodes CAISEQGAEGYTF. The chain carries TRBV10-3 and TRBJ1-2, with 9 bases aligning to TRBD1. CDR3 size: 13 residues. With 3 bases clipped from V and 8 bases from J, the junction kept 4 bases outside the gene matches. The V gene's germline CDR1 is ENHRY and CDR2 SYGVKD.